The TCR beta chain under discussion was sequenced for a study of radiotherapy plus CTLA-4 blockade in lung cancer. Method: immunoSEQ multiplex PCR; TCRdb's copy keeps in-frame clones and lacks some. Of approximately 33,000 clones in the sample, roughly 80% are singletons; the top ten hold around 7%. V was clipped by 7 bases and J by 1 base, with 11 bases between them. This CDR3 has 14 amino acids. From germline, CDR1 is ENHRY and CDR2 SYGVKD. This receptor was obtained from a human donor with non-small cell lung cancer who had stable disease on radiotherapy plus ipilimumab. This chain uses TRBV10-3 with TRBJ2-1; D gene uncertain. The sample consisted of peripheral blood, taken from a patient treated with radiotherapy plus ipilimumab. CDR3 residues: CAIKVAISYNEQFF. As DNA, the CDR3 is TGTGCCATCAAGGTGGCTATATCCTACAATGAGCAGTTCTTC.